The rows below give T cell receptor beta chains drawn from one sample of a study of technical replicates of blood from a few donors. Sequencing was performed with immunoSEQ multiplex PCR; in TCRdb, only in-frame clones are kept and a portion is missing. Counted here are around 80,000 clones, roughly 98% occurring once; the ten biggest clones make up roughly 0.16%. The sample taken for sequencing was T cells isolated from PBMCs. These receptors came from a human donor in good health. Both conserved end residues are trimmed from each CDR3. The order of the fields is V gene, CDR3 protein.

TRBV25-1,ASRSTPGLAYSYEQF
TRBV5-5,ASSFYSEKLF
TRBV18,ASSGTGTYGYT
TRBV10-3,AISPLLSGSSYNEQF
TRBV28,ASSSGQGDQPQH
TRBV10-2,ASSHPGQGNYNEQF
TRBV7-3,ASSLIRRGKNTEAF
TRBV7-9,ASSLMGNLGTQF
TRBV30,AWRTSYEQY
TRBV4-2,ASSPRGGSSYNEQF
TRBV5-1,ASSQGHTIYGYT
TRBV5-1,ASNPGTSNNEQF
TRBV7-9,ASSRTGGVNQPQH
TRBV6-5,ASSYSAQETQY
TRBV7-9,ASSLAHSGNTIY
TRBV2,ASSPTSPSTDTQY
TRBV19,ASSIGGSYEQY
TRBV5-5,ASSFQGVNYGYT
TRBV7-9,ASSWSYTEAF
TRBV27,ASSLTGGRFYEQY
TRBV4-1,ASSQELRGNTEAF
TRBV15,ATSRWAVNYEQY
TRBV6-1,ASRPFTLQY
TRBV4-1,ASSQDVDRVGEKLF
TRBV6-1,ASSEVGRASDYEQY
TRBV11-2,ASSSLRDRGAEAF
TRBV7-9,ASSFVDTPIGAF
TRBV5-5,ASRTKAGVDEKLF
TRBV4-1,ASSPLRDSGYT
TRBV7-9,ASSFLNEQY
TRBV6-1,ASSGPGSTYGYT
TRBV11-2,ASSLFLRQPQH
TRBV30,VLQGRGYT